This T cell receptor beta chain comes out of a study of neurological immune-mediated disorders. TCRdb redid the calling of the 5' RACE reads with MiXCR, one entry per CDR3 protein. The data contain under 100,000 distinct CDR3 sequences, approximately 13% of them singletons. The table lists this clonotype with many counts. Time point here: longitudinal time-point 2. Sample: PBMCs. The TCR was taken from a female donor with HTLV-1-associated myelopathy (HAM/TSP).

The CDR3: CASSRSIGADTQYF. CDR3 nucleotides: TGCGCCAGCAGCCGAAGCATCGGGGCAGATACGCAGTATTTT. V gene TRBV10-2 combines with J gene TRBJ2-3, with D possibly matching TRBD2 (5 bases). Trimming pared 6 bases from V and 4 bases from J, leaving 14 bases between. The CDR3 runs 14 residues. Germline V gives CDR1 WSHSY, CDR2 SAAADI.